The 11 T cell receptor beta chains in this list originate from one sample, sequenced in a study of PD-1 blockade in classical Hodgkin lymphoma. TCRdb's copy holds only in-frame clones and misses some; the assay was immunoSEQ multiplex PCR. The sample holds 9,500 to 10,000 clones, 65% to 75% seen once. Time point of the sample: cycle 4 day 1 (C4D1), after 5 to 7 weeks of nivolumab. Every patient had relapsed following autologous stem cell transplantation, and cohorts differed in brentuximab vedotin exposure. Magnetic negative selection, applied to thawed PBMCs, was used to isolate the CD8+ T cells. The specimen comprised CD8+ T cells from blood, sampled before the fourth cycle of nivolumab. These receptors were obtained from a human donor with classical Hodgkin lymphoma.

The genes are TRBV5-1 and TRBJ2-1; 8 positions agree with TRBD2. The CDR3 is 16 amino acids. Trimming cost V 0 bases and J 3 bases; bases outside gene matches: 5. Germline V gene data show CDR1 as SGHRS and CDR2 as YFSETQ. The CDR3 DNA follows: TGCGCCAGCAGCTTGGAAGCGGGAGTTTTCTACAATGAGCAGTTCTTC. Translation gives CASSLEAGVFYNEQFF.

Here the CDR3 reads CASSDYQDTQYF. The CDR3 DNA follows: TGTGCCAGCAGTGACTACCAGGATACGCAGTATTTT. The chain links TRBV6-1 to TRBJ2-3; no clear D. This CDR3 is 12 amino acids long. Between the trimmed V and J ends, which lost 3 bases and 6 bases, there was a span of 7 bases. Per the germline V gene, CDR1 is MNHNS and CDR2 is SASEGT.

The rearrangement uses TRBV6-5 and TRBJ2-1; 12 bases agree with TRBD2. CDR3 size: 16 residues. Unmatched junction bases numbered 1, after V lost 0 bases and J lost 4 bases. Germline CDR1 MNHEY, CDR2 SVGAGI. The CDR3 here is CASSYSTSGGYNEQFF. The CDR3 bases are TGTGCCAGCAGTTACTCGACTAGCGGGGGATACAATGAGCAGTTCTTC.

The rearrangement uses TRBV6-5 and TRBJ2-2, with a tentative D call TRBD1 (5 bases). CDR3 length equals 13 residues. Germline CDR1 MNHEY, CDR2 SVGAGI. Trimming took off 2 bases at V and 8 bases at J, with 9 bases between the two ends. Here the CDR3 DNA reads TGTGCCAGCAGTTACCTCAGGGAAGGGGAGCTGTTTTTT. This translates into CASSYLREGELFF.

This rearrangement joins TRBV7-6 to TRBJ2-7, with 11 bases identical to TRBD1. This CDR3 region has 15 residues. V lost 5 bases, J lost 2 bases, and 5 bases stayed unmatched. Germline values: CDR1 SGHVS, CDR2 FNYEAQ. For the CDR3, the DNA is TGTGCCAGCAGCGAAGGGACAGGGGGGCCCTACGAGCAGTACTTC. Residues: CASSEGTGGPYEQYF.

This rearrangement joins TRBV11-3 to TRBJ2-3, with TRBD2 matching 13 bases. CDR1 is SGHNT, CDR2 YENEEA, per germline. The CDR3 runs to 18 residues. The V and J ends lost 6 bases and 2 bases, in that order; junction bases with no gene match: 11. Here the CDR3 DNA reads TGTGCCAGCAGACCCGGACTAGCGGGGGACTTTACCACAGATACGCAGTATTTT. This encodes CASRPGLAGDFTTDTQYF. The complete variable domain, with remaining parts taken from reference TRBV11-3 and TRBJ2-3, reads EAGVVQSPRYKIIEKKQPVAFWCNPISGHNTLYWYLQNLGQGPELLIRYENEEAVDDSQLPKDRFSAERLKGVDSTLKIQPAELGDSAVYLCASRPGLAGDFTTDTQYFGPGTRLTVL.

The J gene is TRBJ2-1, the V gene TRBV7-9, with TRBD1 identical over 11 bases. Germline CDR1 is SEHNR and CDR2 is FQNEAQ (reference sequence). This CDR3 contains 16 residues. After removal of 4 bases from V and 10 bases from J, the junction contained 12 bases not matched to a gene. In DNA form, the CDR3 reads TGTGCCAGCAGCTCACCCGGGGACAGGGGGGTCAGGGAGCAGTTCTTC. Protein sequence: CASSSPGDRGVREQFF.

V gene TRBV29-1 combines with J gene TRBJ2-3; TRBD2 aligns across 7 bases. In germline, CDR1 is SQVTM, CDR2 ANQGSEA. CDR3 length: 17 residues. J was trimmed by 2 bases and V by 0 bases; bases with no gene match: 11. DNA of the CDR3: TGCAGCGTTGAAGATTTGGGGCCTAGCGGCTACACAGATACGCAGTATTTT. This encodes CSVEDLGPSGYTDTQYF.

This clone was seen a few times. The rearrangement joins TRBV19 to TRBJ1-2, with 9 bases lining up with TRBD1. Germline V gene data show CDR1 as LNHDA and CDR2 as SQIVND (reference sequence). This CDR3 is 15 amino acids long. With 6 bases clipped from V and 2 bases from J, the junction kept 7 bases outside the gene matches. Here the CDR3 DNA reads TGTGCCAGTAGGTTCAACGGACAGGGGAACTATGGCTACACCTTC. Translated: CASRFNGQGNYGYTF.

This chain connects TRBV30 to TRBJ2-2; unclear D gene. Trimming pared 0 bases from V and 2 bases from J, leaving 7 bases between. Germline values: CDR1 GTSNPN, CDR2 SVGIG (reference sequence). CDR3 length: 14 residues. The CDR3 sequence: CAWSVLLNTGELFF. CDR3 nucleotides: TGTGCCTGGAGTGTACTCCTCAACACCGGGGAGCTGTTTTTT. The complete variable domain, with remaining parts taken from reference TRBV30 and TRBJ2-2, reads SQTIHQWPATLVQPVGSPLSLECTVEGTSNPNLYWYRQAAGRGLQLLFYSVGIGQISSEVPQNLSASRPQDRQFILSSKKLLLSDSGFYLCAWSVLLNTGELFFGEGSRLTVL.

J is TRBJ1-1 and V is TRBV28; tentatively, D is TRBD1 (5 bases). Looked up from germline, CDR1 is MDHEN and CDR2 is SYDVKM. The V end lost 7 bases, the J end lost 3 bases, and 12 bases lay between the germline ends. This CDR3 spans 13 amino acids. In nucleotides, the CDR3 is TGTGCCAGCACCCTGGGGGGGTACACTGAAGCTTTCTTT. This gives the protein CASTLGGYTEAFF.